This T cell receptor beta chain was sequenced during a study of control samples from healthy donors and cancer patients. Germline V gene data show CDR1 as SGHAT and CDR2 as FQNNGV. V lost 4 bases to trimming and J lost 12 bases; unmatched junction nucleotides: 9. The CDR3 runs to 15 residues. Sequencing was performed with immunoSEQ multiplex PCR; in TCRdb, only in-frame clones are kept and a portion is missing. The repertoire holds 100,000 to 150,000 clones, with about 95% as singletons. This clonotype was obtained from a man aged 25-40 years in good health. This chain connects TRBV11-2 to TRBJ2-1; 13 bases map to TRBD2. Sequencing was done on a sample of blood. The CDR3 here is CASSSGTSGAMRQFF. The CDR3 nucleotides read TGTGCCAGCAGCTCCGGGACTAGCGGGGCAATGAGGCAGTTCTTC.